This is a list of T cell receptor beta chains from one sample in a study of cytomegalovirus exposure and HLA in healthy donors. Data came from immunoSEQ multiplex PCR; TCRdb stores just in-frame clones and leaves some out. The sample has about 120,000 clones, around 80% seen once. The sequencing sample was made of PBMCs. The receptors derive from a female donor in good health and CMV-seropositive. CDR3s include the opening cysteine and the closing phenylalanine or tryptophan. The D gene is left open where the match is weak. Clone size is given for some rows only: seen once, a few or many times, or a class if the clone is expanded.

.	TRBV6-5	.	TRBJ2-7	TGTGCCAGCAGTTACTCGAGCAGGGGCGCTTCCTACGAGCAGTACTTC	CASSYSSRGASYEQYF
TRBD1	TRBV5-1	.	TRBJ2-2	TGCGCCAGCAGCTTATTACAGGGGCCGGCCACCGGGGAGCTGTTTTTT	CASSLLQGPATGELFF
.	TRBV28	.	TRBJ1-1	TGTGCCAGCAGTTGGGCGGGTAGCAAGAACACTGAAGCTTTCTTT	CASSWAGSKNTEAFF
.	TRBV5-1	.	TRBJ1-2	TGCGCCAGCAGCACAGCTCTTAACTATGGCTACACCTTC	CASSTALNYGYTF
.	TRBV30	.	TRBJ2-7	TGTGCCTGGAGTGTAGCGTACGAGCAGTACTTC	CAWSVAYEQYF
.	TRBV5-1	.	TRBJ2-3	TGCGCCAGCAGCTTTCGAGGGGGGGCTGGGGATACGCAGTATTTT	CASSFRGGAGDTQYF
TRBD1	TRBV2	.	TRBJ1-2	TGTGCCAGCCTTCCTGACAGGGTCGCTTCCGGCTACACCTTC	CASLPDRVASGYTF
.	TRBV9	.	TRBJ1-2	TGTGCCAGCAGCGTAGTTGCCGGTTCGTATGGCTACACCTTC	CASSVVAGSYGYTF
.	TRBV4-2	many	TRBJ1-1	TGTGCCAGCAGCCAAGCGCGGGCGGAGAACACTGAAGCTTTCTTT	CASSQARAENTEAFF
TRBD1	TRBV7-3	.	TRBJ2-1	TGTGCCAGCAGCCCGACCGGGACAGGGTTGGATGAGCAGTTCTTC	CASSPTGTGLDEQFF
TRBD2	TRBV7-2	.	TRBJ2-1	TGTGCCAGCAGCCAGACTAGCGGGGAGTCCTACAATGAGCAGTTCTTC	CASSQTSGESYNEQFF
TRBD1	TRBV7-2	.	TRBJ1-2	TGTGCCAGCAGCTCCTCGGACAGGGGCGTCTATGGCTACACCTTC	CASSSSDRGVYGYTF
TRBD2	TRBV30	.	TRBJ2-1	TGTGCCTGGAGTAGGACTAGCGGGGGGGCCCTGCCGTTCTTC	CAWSRTSGGALPFF
.	TRBV2	.	TRBJ1-1	TGTGCCAGCAGTGGCCCAAGCAGCGGAAACACTGAAGCTTTCTTT	CASSGPSSGNTEAFF
.	TRBV19	.	TRBJ1-2	TGTGCCAGTAGTCTAGACAGAAAGACTAACTATGGCTACACCTTC	CASSLDRKTNYGYTF
TRBD1	TRBV2	once	TRBJ2-3	TGTGCCAGCAGTAAAATACCGGGACAGAGCACAGATACGCAGTATTTT	CASSKIPGQSTDTQYF
.	TRBV7-2	.	TRBJ1-2	TGTGCCAGCAGAGGGGTGGGCAGGGGCGACTATGGCTACACCTTC	CASRGVGRGDYGYTF
TRBD1	TRBV27	.	TRBJ1-6	TGTGCCAGCAGTTTTGGGGACAGTTATAATTCACCCCTCCACTTT	CASSFGDSYNSPLHF
TRBD1	TRBV2	.	TRBJ1-4	TGTGCCAGCCTACAAGCTAACAGGGGTGAAAAACTGTTTTTT	CASLQANRGEKLFF
.	TRBV18	.	TRBJ1-1	TGTGCCAGCTCACCATTTTCACTTTCTCAAGAGGCGACTGAAGCTTTCTTT	CASSPFSLSQEATEAFF
.	TRBV11-2	.	TRBJ2-5	TGTGCCAGCAGCAGTAGGGGGTTGATGCAAGAGACCCAGTACTTC	CASSSRGLMQETQYF
TRBD2	TRBV6-1	few	TRBJ2-3	TGTGCCAGCAGTCTAGCGGGGGGGTCCACAGATACGCAGTATTTT	CASSLAGGSTDTQYF
.	TRBV30	.	TRBJ2-3	TGTGCCTGGAGCCCGGGGGGCGGGGGCACAGATACGCAGTATTTT	CAWSPGGGGTDTQYF
TRBD2	TRBV9	.	TRBJ2-1	TGTGCCAGCAGCATGGGTTCGAGGGGACTAGCGGGGGGGCCGGTGAACAATGAGCAGTTCTTC	CASSMGSRGLAGGPVNNEQFF
.	TRBV7-2	.	TRBJ1-5	TGTGCCAGCAGCCAGCAGGGGAGTCAGCCCCAGCATTTT	CASSQQGSQPQHF
TRBD2	TRBV10-2	few	TRBJ2-5	TGCGCCAGCAGACCAGCGGGGGCAGAGACCCAGTACTTC	CASRPAGAETQYF
.	TRBV7-2	.	TRBJ1-5	TGTGCCAGCAGCTTTAATCTAAATCAGCCCCAGCATTTT	CASSFNLNQPQHF
.	TRBV27	few	TRBJ1-2	TGTGCCAGCAGTTTCCAGGGAACGGAAGGCTACACCTTC	CASSFQGTEGYTF
.	TRBV5-1	.	TRBJ1-1	TGCGCCAGCAGCTTGGAATCGGTGGCTGAAGCTTTCTTT	CASSLESVAEAFF
.	TRBV27	.	TRBJ1-1	TGTGCCAGCAGCTTCCGGGGGGGGGACACTGAAGCTTTCTTT	CASSFRGGDTEAFF
.	TRBV5-4	.	TRBJ2-5	TGTGCCAGCAGCGGACAGCTCTCAGGGGAGACCCAGTACTTC	CASSGQLSGETQYF
.	TRBV6-6	.	TRBJ1-5	TGTGCCAGCAGTGACCCTCACTATCGGAATCAGCCCCAGCATTTT	CASSDPHYRNQPQHF
.	TRBV6-4	.	TRBJ2-3	TGTGCCAGCAGTGCGGGGAATACGCAGTATTTT	CASSAGNTQYF
.	TRBV5-4	.	TRBJ1-2	TGTGCCAGCAGCTTTGACAGGAACTATGGCTACACCTTC	CASSFDRNYGYTF
.	TRBV2	.	TRBJ1-1	TGTGCCAGCAGTGACGCGCCAGGGGCGGGCACTGAAGCTTTCTTT	CASSDAPGAGTEAFF
.	TRBV5-6	.	TRBJ2-2	TGTGCCAGCAGCCTCTCCCCCGGGAAAACCGGGGAGCTGTTTTTT	CASSLSPGKTGELFF
TRBD2	TRBV4-2	.	TRBJ2-5	TGTGCCAGCAGCCAACTCGCTTCCCCCGGGACTAGCATGCAGACCCAGTACTTC	CASSQLASPGTSMQTQYF
.	TRBV4-1	.	TRBJ2-7	TGCGCCAGCAGCCAAGGCGAGGGATTACCCTACGAGCAGTACTTC	CASSQGEGLPYEQYF
TRBD1	TRBV27	.	TRBJ1-1	TGTGCCAGCAGTATAATCCCTCGTTCCGACAGGGGAGTCACTGAAGCTTTCTTT	CASSIIPRSDRGVTEAFF
.	TRBV5-1	few	TRBJ1-1	TGCGCCAGCAGCTTGTCTCAGGGGCAAGCTTTCTTT	CASSLSQGQAFF
TRBD1	TRBV19	.	TRBJ2-7	TGTGCCACTAGACTATCCGGGACAGCCTCCTACGAGCAGTACTTC	CATRLSGTASYEQYF
.	TRBV6-5	.	TRBJ1-1	TGTGCCAGCACCCGTCTCAGGAACACTGAAGCTTTCTTT	CASTRLRNTEAFF
.	TRBV5-1	.	TRBJ2-7	TGCGCCAGCAGCTTGCAGGGGCACGACGAGCAGTACTTC	CASSLQGHDEQYF
TRBD1	TRBV28	.	TRBJ1-2	TGTGCCAGCAGCTCAAGACAGGGTAGATGGTACACCTTC	CASSSRQGRWYTF
.	TRBV4-2	.	TRBJ1-2	TGTGCCAGCAGCCCGGACAGCCAGGGAGACTATGGCTACACCTTC	CASSPDSQGDYGYTF